This is a list of T cell receptor beta chains from one sample in a study of identical twins. Each CDR3 protein is one row after TCRdb ran MiXCR on the 5' RACE reads. The sample has more than 1.5 million distinct CDR3 sequences; about 32% are singletons. Sequencing used cord blood. Every receptor here comes from a newborn girl in good health. CDR3s include the opening cysteine and the closing phenylalanine or tryptophan. The D gene is left open where the match is weak. Clone size is not always given. Where it is, it says once, few, many or a class for expanded clones.

TRBV18	TRBJ2-7	few	-	CASSPGRGAYEQYF	TGTGCCAGCTCACCAGGCAGGGGGGCCTACGAGCAGTACTTC
TRBV6-2/TRBV6-3	TRBJ2-3	few	TRBD2	CASSDPGLAGGITDTQYF	TGTGCCAGCAGTGATCCGGGACTAGCGGGAGGGATAACAGATACGCAGTATTTT
TRBV27	TRBJ1-2	-	TRBD1	CASRELKGASYGYTF	TGTGCCAGCAGGGAACTCAAGGGGGCTTCCTATGGCTACACCTTC
TRBV20-1	TRBJ1-5	few	-	CSARPHSNQPQHF	TGCAGTGCTAGGCCCCATAGCAATCAGCCCCAGCATTTT
TRBV7-2	TRBJ1-1	few	TRBD1	CASSGRGGVAFF	TGTGCCAGCAGCGGCAGGGGGGGCGTCGCTTTCTTT
TRBV29-1	TRBJ2-1	few	-	CSGVSYNEQFF	TGCAGCGGTGTCTCCTACAATGAGCAGTTCTTC
TRBV6-4	TRBJ2-7	few	TRBD1	CASILRDSSYEQYF	TGTGCCAGCATCCTCCGGGACAGCTCCTACGAGCAGTACTTC
TRBV13	TRBJ1-6	-	-	CASSLENSPPHF	TGTGCCAGCAGCCTCGAGAATTCACCCCCCCACTTT
TRBV20-1	TRBJ2-7	-	-	CSARDPNLIPYEQYF	TGCAGTGCTAGAGATCCCAACCTTATCCCCTACGAGCAGTACTTC
TRBV6-5	TRBJ2-5	-	-	CASSYSGQLKGTQYF	TGTGCCAGCAGTTACTCAGGACAGCTTAAAGGGACCCAGTACTTC
TRBV20-1	TRBJ2-3	-	TRBD1	CSVPVRGLADTQYF	TGCAGTGTCCCGGTTAGGGGGCTGGCAGATACGCAGTATTTT
TRBV20-1	TRBJ2-7	many	-	CSATGRGYEQYF	TGCAGTGCCACCGGGAGAGGGTACGAGCAGTACTTC
TRBV18	TRBJ1-2	-	TRBD1	CASSPSPGGHGYTF	TGTGCCAGCTCACCTAGTCCAGGGGGTCATGGCTACACCTTC
TRBV12-3/TRBV12-4	TRBJ1-2	many	-	CASSLGTEAQYGYTF	TGTGCCAGCAGTTTAGGGACAGAGGCCCAGTATGGCTACACCTTC
TRBV27	TRBJ1-5	-	TRBD1	CASRLLDRPNQPQHF	TGTGCCAGCAGGCTTTTGGACAGGCCCAATCAGCCCCAGCATTTT
TRBV7-9	TRBJ1-2	-	-	CASSLPEWVRNYGYAF	TGTGCCAGCAGCCTGCCCGAATGGGTTCGCAACTATGGCTACGCCTTC
TRBV6-5	TRBJ2-7	many	TRBD1	CASSWTGKNEQYF	TGTGCCAGCAGTTGGACAGGGAAGAACGAGCAGTACTTC
TRBV13	TRBJ2-1	few	-	CASSPARDNYNEQFF	TGTGCCAGCAGCCCTGCCCGGGACAACTACAATGAGCAGTTCTTC
TRBV28	TRBJ2-1	-	-	CASSRHGAAYNEQFF	TGTGCCAGCAGTAGGCACGGGGCTGCGTACAATGAGCAGTTCTTC
TRBV13	TRBJ2-7	-	TRBD2	CASSLTSLPGTSEQYF	TGTGCTAGCAGCTTGACAAGTCTACCCGGGACTAGCGAGCAGTACTTC